Each of the 16 T cell receptor beta chains below was sequenced from the same sample in a study of T cell changes during pregnancy in multiple sclerosis. Only in-frame clones appear in the TCRdb table, and some are missing; sequencing was by immunoSEQ multiplex PCR. In the table there are 35,000 to 45,000 clones, 90% of which are singletons. The source was peripheral blood, collected in the second trimester of pregnancy. The receptors stem from a female donor in good health, enrolled as a control in a pregnancy study.

V gene TRBV11-2 combines with J gene TRBJ1-6, with D hard to call. CDR3 length equals 15 residues. With 1 base removed from V and 10 bases from J, the gap between germline ends came to 14 bases. Germline assignment: CDR1 SGHAT and CDR2 FQNNGV. CDR3 protein: CASSLVGRRVSPLHF. The CDR3 DNA sequence: TGTGCCAGCAGCTTAGTGGGTAGGAGGGTATCACCCCTCCACTTT.

The rearrangement joins TRBV25-1 to TRBJ1-3; D is unclear. This CDR3 has 15 residues. Trimming removed 4 bases from V and 4 bases from J, with 14 bases in between. CDR1 and CDR2 from the germline V gene are MGHDK and SYGVNS. The CDR3, as DNA: TGTGCCAGCAGTGCAAAGGAGGGTTCCGGAAACACCATATATTTT. As protein: CASSAKEGSGNTIYF. Based on the CDR3 plus reference TRBV25-1 and TRBJ1-3, the full variable domain is EADIYQTPRYLVIGTGKKITLECSQTMGHDKMYWYQQDPGMELHLIHYSYGVNSTEKGDLSSESTVSRIRTEHFPLTLESARPSHTSQYLCASSAKEGSGNTIYFGEGSWLTVV.

This clone was found a few times. J is TRBJ1-3 and V is TRBV10-3; D unresolved. The CDR3 runs to 14 residues. Looked up from germline, CDR1 is ENHRY and CDR2 is SYGVKD. Trimming shortened V by 2 bases and J by 0 bases, and 5 bases separated the two germline ends. This CDR3 is CAISEAGSGNTIYF. The CDR3 DNA reads TGTGCCATCAGTGAGGCGGGCTCTGGAAACACCATATATTTT.

The gene calls are TRBV6-5 and TRBJ1-5, with D tentatively TRBD1 (6 bases). The CDR3 extends over 15 amino acids. V gave up 4 bases and J gave up 0 bases, with 10 bases separating them. Germline V gene sequence: CDR1 MNHEY, CDR2 SVGAGI. CDR3 in amino acids: CASSSEGGSNQPQHF. DNA for the CDR3: TGTGCCAGCAGTTCGGAAGGGGGTAGCAATCAGCCCCAGCATTTT.

This clone occurred once. The rearrangement links TRBV30 to TRBJ2-3; D not certain. V was trimmed by 1 base and J by 0 bases, leaving 5 bases between them. The CDR3 contains 13 residues. Germline V gene sequence: CDR1 GTSNPN, CDR2 SVGIG (reference sequence). The CDR3 DNA sequence: TGTGCCTGGAGTGGCCTAAGCACAGATACGCAGTATTTT. This gives the protein CAWSGLSTDTQYF.

The chain combines TRBV7-8 with TRBJ1-4; no clear D. The germline V gene encodes CDR1 SGHVS and CDR2 FQNEAQ. This CDR3 is built from 14 residues. Trimming took off 6 bases at V and 0 bases at J, with 8 bases between the two ends. The CDR3 nucleotides read TGTGCCAGCAGTCCACTCGCAACTAATGAAAAACTGTTTTTT. Encoded protein: CASSPLATNEKLFF.

The chain has TRBV10-3 and TRBJ2-3; possibly TRBD2 for D (5 bases). This CDR3 region has 13 residues. The V end was cut by 7 bases, the J end by 6 bases, with 14 bases between. Germline CDR1 and CDR2: ENHRY and SYGVKD. This CDR3 reads CAIKGEGTDTQYF. As DNA, the CDR3 is TGTGCCATCAAGGGAGAGGGTACGGATACGCAGTATTTT.

V and J are TRBV11-2 and TRBJ2-5; 12 bases agree with TRBD2. V trimming: 6 bases; J trimming: 5 bases; junction bases outside the gene matches: 10. Germline CDR1 reads SGHAT; CDR2 reads FQNNGV. The CDR3 runs 16 residues. This CDR3 reads CASRPLAGGGVETQYF. The CDR3 DNA reads TGTGCCAGCAGACCACTAGCGGGGGGTGGGGTTGAGACCCAGTACTTC.

The rearrangement links TRBV6-5 to TRBJ1-1; no firm D call. Germline V gives CDR1 MNHEY, CDR2 SVGAGI. The CDR3 loop spans 13 amino acids. V was trimmed by 8 bases and J by 5 bases, leaving 15 bases between them. As DNA, the CDR3 is TGTGCCAGCCGGGAAATGGGAAAAACTGAAGCTTTCTTT. Encoded protein: CASREMGKTEAFF.

V and J are TRBV18 and TRBJ2-1; D may be TRBD2 (6 bases). The germline V and J ends were trimmed by 0 bases and 10 bases, with 13 bases remaining between them. Germline V CDR1 and CDR2: KGHSH, LQKENI. The CDR3 sequence is 14 residues long. The CDR3 nucleotides are TGTGCCAGCTCACCACCTGGGGCAGGAGGGGAGCAGTTCTTC. Translated: CASSPPGAGGEQFF.

The chain couples TRBV4-1 to TRBJ1-2, with 7 bases matching TRBD1. Germline V CDR1 and CDR2: MGHRA, YSYEKL. The trim removed 0 bases at V and 8 bases at J, leaving 3 bases unmatched. The CDR3 totals 13 residues. The CDR3 DNA sequence: TGCGCCAGCAGCCAAGATGGGGACAGAGGCTACACCTTC. Encoded protein: CASSQDGDRGYTF.

The rearrangement joins TRBV6-5 to TRBJ1-1; 8 bases agree with TRBD1. This CDR3 is built from 14 residues. Germline CDR1 reads MNHEY; CDR2 reads SVGAGI. Trimming took 6 bases from V and 10 from J; bases not matched to a gene: 13. The CDR3 nucleotides are TGTGCCAGCAGAAGGATTACAGGGGGAGAGGGAGCTTTCTTT. It yields the protein CASRRITGGEGAFF.

The chain's CDR3 is CASSLGQGAGFTEAFF. DNA for the CDR3: TGTGCCAGCTCACTGGGGCAGGGGGCCGGGTTCACTGAAGCTTTCTTT. The rearrangement links TRBV18 to TRBJ1-1; 8 bases map to TRBD1. V was pared by 4 bases and J by 4 bases, with 11 bases of the junction left unmatched. Per germline, CDR1 KGHSH and CDR2 LQKENI. The CDR3 contains 16 residues.

The chain combines TRBV12-1 with TRBJ2-3; TRBD2 is the table's D call and was not checked against the DNA. TRBV12-1 is a documented pseudogene. CDR3 length: 17 amino acids. CDR3 bases: TGTGCCAGCAGCTCCCTAAGCGGGGGGGCCGGGCCAGATACGCAGTATTTT. Its translation is CASSSLSGGAGPDTQYF.

The table lists this clone with a few counts. V gene TRBV10-3 combines with J gene TRBJ1-2; D possibly corresponds to TRBD1 (6 bases). CDR3 length: 15 amino acids. Germline CDR1 ENHRY, CDR2 SYGVKD. V shed 0 bases and J shed 5 bases, with 13 bases lying between them. The chain's CDR3 is CAISESLGQIYGYTF. The CDR3 nucleotides are TGTGCCATCAGTGAGTCCCTTGGACAGATTTATGGCTACACCTTC.

The J gene is TRBJ2-7, the V gene TRBV6-5; 10 positions match TRBD2. Germline loops: CDR1 MNHEY, CDR2 SVGAGI. The ends lost 5 bases at V and 1 base at J; junction bases unmatched: 2. The CDR3 covers 14 residues. The CDR3 reads CASSVAGGSYEQYF. The CDR3 nucleotides read TGTGCCAGCAGTGTAGCGGGGGGTTCCTACGAGCAGTACTTC.